This T cell receptor beta chain was recovered during a study of shared clonotypes between healthy human individuals. For the study at large: There were three CD4 naive, three CD4 memory, two CD8 naive and one CD8 memory plates per donor.

Around 200 ng DNA, about 28,000 T cell genomes, went into each sorted-subset replicate PCR. Authors' data handling: Sequence data from immunoSEQ were junction-only and lacked quality scores; consequently, filtering differed. The table came from immunoSEQ multiplex PCR; TCRdb's copy has only in-frame clones and leaves some out. The DNA was the basis for D and trimming; V, J and clone size are from that table. The sample consists of about 800,000 clones, approximately 96% of them appearing once. Overall study results and limits: Naive CD4 clonotypes were shared across a handful of donors at roughly 5%.

Concerning this clone: Its antigen is not identified. Other DNA sequences from this sample encode an identical CDR3 as well.

Naive CD8 cells lacked CD45RO, underwent positive selection for CCR7 and left out terminally differentiated effector memory CD45RA+ cells. CDR1 is MNHEY and CDR2 is SMNVEV in the germline V gene (reference sequence). This CDR3 region has 13 residues. V shed 3 bases and J shed 1 base, with 7 bases lying between them. Specimen: naive CD8+ T cells sorted from blood. The chain joins TRBV27 to TRBJ2-7; D gene uncertain. The receptor was derived from a man aged 30 to 39 in good health. The CDR3 coding sequence is TGTGCCAGCAGTTTTGGCAGGTCCTACGAGCAGTACTTC. It encodes CASSFGRSYEQYF.